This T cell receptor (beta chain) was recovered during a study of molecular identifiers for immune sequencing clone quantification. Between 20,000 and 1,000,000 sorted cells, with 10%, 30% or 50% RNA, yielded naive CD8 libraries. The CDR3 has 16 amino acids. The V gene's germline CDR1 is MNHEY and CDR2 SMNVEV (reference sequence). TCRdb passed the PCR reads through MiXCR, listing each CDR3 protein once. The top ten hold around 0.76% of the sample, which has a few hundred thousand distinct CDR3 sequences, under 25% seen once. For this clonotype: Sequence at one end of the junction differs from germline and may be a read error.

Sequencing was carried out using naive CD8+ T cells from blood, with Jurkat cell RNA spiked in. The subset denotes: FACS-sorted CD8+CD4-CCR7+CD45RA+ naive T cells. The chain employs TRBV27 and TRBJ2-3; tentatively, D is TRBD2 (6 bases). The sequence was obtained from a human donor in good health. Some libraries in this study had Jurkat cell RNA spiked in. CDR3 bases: TGTGCCCGCAGAGAACCTCCCGTCGGGAGTCCCGATACGCAGTATTTT. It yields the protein CARREPPVGSPDTQYF.